This T cell receptor (beta chain) is from a study of T cell responses to AZD1222 COVID-19 vaccine. Study results and caveats: The study found vaccine-associated CD4 TCRs spanning spike, dominant at 160-218 and 743-854. Spike-specific TCR depth and breadth grew after two AZD1222 doses.

The length of the CDR3 is 14 residues. The V gene's germline CDR1 is MNHEY and CDR2 SMNVEV (reference sequence). The V gene end was trimmed by 6 bases and the J gene end by 7 bases; junction bases not matched to a gene: 6. TCRdb's copy holds only in-frame clones and misses some; the assay was immunoSEQ multiplex PCR. This table holds 200,000 or so clones, approximately 92% found once. With regard to this clone: Its specificity is unknown.

The J gene is TRBJ1-6, the V gene TRBV27, with 7 bases lining up with TRBD1. This specimen was peripheral blood, taken on day 0 of AZD1222 vaccination. This sequence was found in an adult in good health. CDR3 sequence: CASSLDRANSPLHF. The CDR3 DNA reads TGTGCCAGCAGCTTAGACAGGGCAAATTCACCCCTCCACTTT.